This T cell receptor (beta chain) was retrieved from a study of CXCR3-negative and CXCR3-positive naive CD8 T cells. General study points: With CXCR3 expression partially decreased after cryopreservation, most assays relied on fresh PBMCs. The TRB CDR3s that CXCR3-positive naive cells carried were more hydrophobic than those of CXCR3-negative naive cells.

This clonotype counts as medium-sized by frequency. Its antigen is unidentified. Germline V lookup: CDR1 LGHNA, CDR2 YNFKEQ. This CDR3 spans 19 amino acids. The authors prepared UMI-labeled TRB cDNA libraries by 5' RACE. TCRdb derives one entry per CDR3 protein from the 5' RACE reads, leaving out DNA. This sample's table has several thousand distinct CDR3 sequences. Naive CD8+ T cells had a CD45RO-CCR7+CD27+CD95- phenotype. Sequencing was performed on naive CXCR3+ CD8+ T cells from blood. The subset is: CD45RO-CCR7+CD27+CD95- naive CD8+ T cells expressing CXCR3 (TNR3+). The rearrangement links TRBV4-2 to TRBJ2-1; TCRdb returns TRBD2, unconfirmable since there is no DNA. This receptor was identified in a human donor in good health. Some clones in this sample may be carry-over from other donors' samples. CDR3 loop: CASSQVVAGGPLTGNEQFF.